The entry that follows covers one TCR beta chain sequence. This clone was detected once. The specificity of this receptor is unknown. Base qualities were left out, and no much larger clone turns up one base away. The V end gives up 4 bases and the J end 1 base, leaving 6 bases in the junction not matched to a gene. Reading from cysteine to phenylalanine, the CDR3 counts 15 amino acids. The DNA shown is the 45-base CDR3, in frame from base 1. Via the germline V gene (reference sequence), CDR1 is SEHNR and CDR2 FQNEAQ. The data were taken from a study of T cells in localized non-small cell lung cancer (dated by TCRdb to 2018 to 2020). General notes on the study: The study examined T cell repertoires in approximately 240 patients with early-stage NSCLC and compared tumors with uninvolved tumor-adjacent lungs. The cohort was made up of approximately 250 treatment-naive NSCLC patients whose localized lung tumors had been resected. NSCLC patients had a mean age of approximately 72 years, and 129 were male and about a hundred female.

TCR beta CDR3 regions were sequenced from DNA using the immunoSEQ Assay. In the paper's pipeline: T cell density was computed as TCR beta template counts normalized to usable DNA estimated by amplifying housekeeping genes. Using the preseqR package, richness was estimated by extrapolating to 120,000 templates for tissue samples and 400,000 templates for PBMC samples. Clonality was calculated as one minus Pielou's evenness. To identify tissue-enriched TCRs, differential abundance testing was run on productive amino-acid clonotypes with a minimum total count of 5 and an alpha of 0.1. Repertoire overlap between compartments was quantified with the Jaccard Index and Morisita Overlap Index. GLIPH clustered TCR beta CDR3s with public tetramer-defined viral CDR3s; viral motifs required at least three viral sequences plus V-gene enrichment. TCRdb stores this immuneACCESS table with in-frame sequences only. Part of the clones is absent; in the studies checked, under half of the shortfall reflects unresolved V genes, and no reason is known for the rest. V, J and clone size were drawn from that table, and D and trimming were deduced from the DNA. This sample is represented by under 40,000 clones; around 73% of them were singletons. The ten top clones hold about 38% of the sample.

At diagnosis, tumor, uninvolved tumor-adjacent lung and peripheral blood were collected and then preserved as a mix of FFPE and fresh-frozen material. Blood samples were analyzed as peripheral blood mononuclear cells for TCR repertoire profiling. On the study overall, not on this receptor specifically: Because of the exploratory design, TCR variables were selected using unadjusted p-values without false-discovery rate correction. Longer overall survival was associated with higher blood T cell density, whereas shorter survival was associated with higher adjacent-lung clonality. Uninvolved tumor-adjacent lung showed the highest T cell clonality, higher than tumor, which suggests more focused antigenic responses in the uninvolved tumor-adjacent lung. A median of about 61 of the top 100 tumor clones turned up in the paired uninvolved adjacent lung, and around 27 of those clones also ranked among the top 100 of that same adjacent lung. Because multi-region tumor sequencing was not performed, intratumor heterogeneity could not be ruled out.

The rearrangement combines TRBV7-9 with TRBJ1-1, with 7 bases aligning to TRBD1. The clonotype originates from a male donor older than 55 with stage II squamous cell lung carcinoma. Here the sequenced sample was peripheral blood, taken before any cancer treatment. The CDR3 region reads CASSSLGTENTEAFF. The nucleotide sequence reads TGTGCCAGCAGCTCCTTAGGGACAGAGAACACTGAAGCTTTCTTT.